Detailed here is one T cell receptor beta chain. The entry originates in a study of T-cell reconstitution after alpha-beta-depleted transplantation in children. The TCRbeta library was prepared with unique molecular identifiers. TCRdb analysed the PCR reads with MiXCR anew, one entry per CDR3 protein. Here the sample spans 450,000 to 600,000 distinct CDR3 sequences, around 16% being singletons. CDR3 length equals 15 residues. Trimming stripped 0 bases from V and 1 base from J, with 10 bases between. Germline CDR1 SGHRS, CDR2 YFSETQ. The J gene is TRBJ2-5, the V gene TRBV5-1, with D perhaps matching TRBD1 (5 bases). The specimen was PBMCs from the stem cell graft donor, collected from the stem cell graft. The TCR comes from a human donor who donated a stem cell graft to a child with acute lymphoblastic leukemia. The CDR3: CASSLEQAAQETQYF. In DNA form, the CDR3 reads TGCGCCAGCAGCTTGGAACAGGCTGCCCAAGAGACCCAGTACTTC.